One and the same sample provided the 7 T cell receptor beta chains below, sequenced in a study of PD-1 blockade in classical Hodgkin lymphoma. This table comes from immunoSEQ multiplex PCR, and its TCRdb copy is limited to in-frame clones, with some not included. The data show 20,000 to 30,000 clones, with 80% seen just once and 6.5% to 8% held by the top ten. Each patient relapsed following autologous stem cell transplantation, and prior brentuximab vedotin exposure differed. The starting material was peripheral blood mononuclear cells (PBMCs), obtained at baseline. These receptor sequences come from a human donor with classical Hodgkin lymphoma.

V usage is TRBV5-4 and J usage is TRBJ2-5, with 9 bases fitting TRBD2. V lost 2 bases and J lost 5; bases outside the gene matches: 10. Per the germline V gene, CDR1 is SGHNT and CDR2 is YYREEE (reference sequence). The CDR3 runs to 16 residues. CDR3 in amino acids: CASSFSAGLASETQYF. CDR3 sequence (DNA): TGTGCCAGCAGCTTTTCGGCCGGACTAGCGTCTGAGACCCAGTACTTC.

The gene calls are TRBV21-1 and TRBJ1-6; whether TRBD1, the table's D call, matches the DNA was not checked. TRBV21-1 is listed as a pseudogene. There are 17 residues in the CDR3. CDR3 in DNA: TGTGCCAGCAGCAGACGAGGGGACAGGCCCTTGAATTCACCCCTCCACTTT. It codes for CASSRRGDRPLNSPLHF.

The chain uses TRBV5-1 and TRBJ2-2; 8 bases match TRBD2. The CDR3 extends over 15 amino acids. Germline trimming cut 4 bases from V and 5 bases from J; bases unmatched to any gene: 7. The germline gives CDR1 SGHRS, CDR2 YFSETQ. The CDR3 here is CASSPRLARTGELFF. The CDR3 DNA reads as TGCGCCAGCAGCCCTCGACTAGCGAGAACCGGGGAGCTGTTTTTT.

This clone was seen once. The chain recombines TRBV30 with TRBJ2-5, with D maybe TRBD1 (6 bases). This CDR3 has 13 amino acids. Germline CDR1 is GTSNPN and CDR2 is SVGIG (reference sequence). Trimming pared 3 bases from V and 4 bases from J, leaving 12 bases between. DNA for the CDR3: TGTGCCTGGAGACCAGGGGCAGGAGAGACCCAGTACTTC. It encodes CAWRPGAGETQYF.

The rearrangement uses TRBV5-1 and TRBJ1-2; TRBD1 matches 8 bases. Losses at the gene ends were 0 bases for V and 5 bases for J; bases not matched to a gene: 0. This CDR3 has 13 residues. Germline V gene data show CDR1 as SGHRS and CDR2 as YFSETQ. The CDR3 here is CASSLGTGYGYTF. The CDR3, as DNA: TGCGCCAGCAGCTTGGGGACAGGGTATGGCTACACCTTC.

This chain links TRBV4-1 with TRBJ2-1; 9 nucleotides agree with TRBD2. Germline V CDR1 and CDR2: MGHRA, YSYEKL. This CDR3 is built from 14 residues. Trimming took 5 bases from V and 10 from J; bases not matched to a gene: 9. CDR3 residues: CASSWRGGLEEQFF. The DNA of the CDR3 is TGCGCCAGCAGCTGGCGGGGGGGCCTGGAGGAGCAGTTCTTC.

V is TRBV19 and J is TRBJ1-2; D is possibly TRBD1 (5 bases). CDR3 length: 15 amino acids. With 3 bases removed from V and 4 bases from J, the gap between germline ends came to 15 bases. Germline values: CDR1 LNHDA, CDR2 SQIVND (reference sequence). The CDR3 DNA is TGTGCCAGTAGTATTTCCGCGGGGGGACTCTATGGCTACACCTTC. Translation gives CASSISAGGLYGYTF.